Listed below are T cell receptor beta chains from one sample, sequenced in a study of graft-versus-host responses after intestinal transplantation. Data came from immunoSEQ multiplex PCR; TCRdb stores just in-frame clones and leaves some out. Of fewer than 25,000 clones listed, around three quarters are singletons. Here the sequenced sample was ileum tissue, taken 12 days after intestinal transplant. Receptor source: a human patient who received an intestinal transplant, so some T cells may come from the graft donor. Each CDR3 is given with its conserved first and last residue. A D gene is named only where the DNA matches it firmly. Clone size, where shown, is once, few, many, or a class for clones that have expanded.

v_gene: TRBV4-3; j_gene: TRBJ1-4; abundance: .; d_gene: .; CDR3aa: CASSAPWEKLFF; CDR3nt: TGCGCCAGCAGCGCGCCCTGGGAAAAACTGTTTTTT
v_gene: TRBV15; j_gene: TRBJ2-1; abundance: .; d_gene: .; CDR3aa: CATSRGAGSSYNEQFF; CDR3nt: TGTGCCACCAGCAGAGGCGCGGGGAGCTCCTACAATGAGCAGTTCTTC
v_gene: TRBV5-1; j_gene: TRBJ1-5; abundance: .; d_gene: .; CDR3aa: CASSGRDRSNQPQHF; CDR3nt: TGCGCCAGCAGCGGACGAGACAGGAGCAATCAGCCCCAGCATTTT
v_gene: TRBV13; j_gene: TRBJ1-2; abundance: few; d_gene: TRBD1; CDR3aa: CASSSGQGGYYGYTF; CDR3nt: TGTGCCAGCAGCTCCGGACAGGGCGGGTACTATGGCTACACCTTC
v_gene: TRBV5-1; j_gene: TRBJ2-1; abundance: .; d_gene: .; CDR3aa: CASSPWSSSSYNEQFF; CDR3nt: TGCGCCAGCAGCCCATGGTCCTCGAGCTCCTACAATGAGCAGTTCTTC
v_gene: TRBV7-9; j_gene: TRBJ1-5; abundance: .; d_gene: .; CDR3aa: CASSFVGQGFHQPQHF; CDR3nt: TGTGCCAGCAGCTTTGTAGGGCAGGGGTTTCATCAGCCCCAGCATTTT
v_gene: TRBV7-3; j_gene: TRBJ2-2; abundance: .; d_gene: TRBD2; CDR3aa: CASSRGPTSGRAGELFF; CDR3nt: TGTGCCAGCAGCCGGGGGCCCACTAGCGGGAGAGCCGGGGAGCTGTTTTTT
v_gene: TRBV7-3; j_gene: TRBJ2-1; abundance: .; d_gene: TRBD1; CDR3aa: CASSRSPGQGGNEQFF; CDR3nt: TGTGCCAGCAGTCGTTCCCCGGGACAGGGGGGGAATGAGCAGTTCTTC
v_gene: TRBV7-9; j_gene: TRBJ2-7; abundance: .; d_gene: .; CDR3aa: CASSPAGQSYEQYF; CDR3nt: TGTGCCAGCAGCCCCGCCGGACAGTCCTACGAGCAGTACTTC
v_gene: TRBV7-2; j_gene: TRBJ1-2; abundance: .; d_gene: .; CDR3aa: CASSLNGFWRGYTF; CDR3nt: TGTGCCAGCAGCTTAAATGGTTTCTGGAGGGGCTACACCTTC
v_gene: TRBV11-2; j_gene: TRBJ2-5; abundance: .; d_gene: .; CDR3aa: CASSLGVWQETQYF; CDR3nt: TGTGCCAGCAGCTTAGGAGTCTGGCAAGAGACCCAGTACTTC
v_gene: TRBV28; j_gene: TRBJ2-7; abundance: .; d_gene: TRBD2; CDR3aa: CASRLLAAYSYEQYF; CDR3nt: TGTGCCAGCAGGTTACTAGCGGCCTACTCCTACGAGCAGTACTTC
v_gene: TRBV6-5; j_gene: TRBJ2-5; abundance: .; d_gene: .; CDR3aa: CASTLEGHQETQYF; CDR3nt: TGTGCCAGCACCCTAGAGGGCCACCAAGAGACCCAGTACTTC
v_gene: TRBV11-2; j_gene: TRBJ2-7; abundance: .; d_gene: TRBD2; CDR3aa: CASSVTSGSEVSYEQYF; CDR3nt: TGTGCCAGCAGCGTAACTAGCGGGAGCGAGGTGAGCTACGAGCAGTACTTC
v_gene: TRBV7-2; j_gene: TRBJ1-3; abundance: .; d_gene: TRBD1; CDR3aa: CASSFTGTGFTIYF; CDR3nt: TGTGCCAGCAGCTTCACCGGGACAGGGTTCACCATATATTTT
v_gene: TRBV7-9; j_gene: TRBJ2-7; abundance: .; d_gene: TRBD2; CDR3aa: CASSREAHEQYF; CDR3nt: TGTGCCAGCAGCCGGGAGGCCCACGAGCAGTACTTC
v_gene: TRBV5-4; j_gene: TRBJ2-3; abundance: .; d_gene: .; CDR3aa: CASSHANTQYF; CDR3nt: TGTGCCAGCAGCCATGCTAATACGCAGTATTTT
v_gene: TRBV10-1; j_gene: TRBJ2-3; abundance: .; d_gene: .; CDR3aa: CASSESKPRPDTQYF; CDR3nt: TGCGCCAGCAGTGAGTCGAAGCCGCGGCCAGATACGCAGTATTTT
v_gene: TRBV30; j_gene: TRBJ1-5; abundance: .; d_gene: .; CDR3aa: CAWSVASGNQPQHF; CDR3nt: TGTGCCTGGAGTGTAGCGAGTGGCAATCAGCCCCAGCATTTT
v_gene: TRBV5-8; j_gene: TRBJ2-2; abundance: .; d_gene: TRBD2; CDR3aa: CASSLPGLAVIYTGELFF; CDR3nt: TGTGCCAGCAGCTTACCGGGACTAGCGGTTATCTACACCGGGGAGCTGTTTTTT
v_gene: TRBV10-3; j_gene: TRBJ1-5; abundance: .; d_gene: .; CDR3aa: CATGGLPSNQPQHF; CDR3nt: TGTGCCACCGGCGGGTTACCTAGCAATCAGCCCCAGCATTTT
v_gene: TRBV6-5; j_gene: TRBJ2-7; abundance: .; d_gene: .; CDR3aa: CASSYAGSSYEQYF; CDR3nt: TGTGCCAGCAGTTACGCAGGCAGCTCCTACGAGCAGTACTTC
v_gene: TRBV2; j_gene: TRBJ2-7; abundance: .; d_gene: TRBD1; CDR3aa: CASSPRGQGYEQYF; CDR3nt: TGTGCCAGCAGTCCCCGGGGACAGGGGTACGAGCAGTACTTC
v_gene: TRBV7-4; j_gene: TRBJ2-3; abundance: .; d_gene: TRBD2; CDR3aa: CASSLAHGRTDTQYF; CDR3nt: TGTGCCAGCAGCTTAGCCCACGGGAGGACAGATACGCAGTATTTT
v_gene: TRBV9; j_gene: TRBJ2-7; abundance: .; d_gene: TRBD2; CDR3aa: CASSVGGLAEAYEQYF; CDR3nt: TGTGCCAGCAGCGTAGGAGGACTAGCGGAGGCCTACGAGCAGTACTTC
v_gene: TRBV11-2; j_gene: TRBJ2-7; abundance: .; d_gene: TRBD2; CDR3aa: CASSPLAGAYEQYF; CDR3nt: TGTGCCAGCAGCCCACTAGCGGGAGCCTACGAGCAGTACTTC
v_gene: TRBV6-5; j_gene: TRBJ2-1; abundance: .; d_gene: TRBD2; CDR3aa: CASSETSGNWDEQFF; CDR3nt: TGTGCCAGCAGCGAGACTAGCGGTAACTGGGATGAGCAGTTCTTC
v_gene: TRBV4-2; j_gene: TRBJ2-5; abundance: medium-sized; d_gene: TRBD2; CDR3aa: CASKPGLALQETQYF; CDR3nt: TGTGCCAGCAAACCGGGACTAGCGCTCCAAGAGACCCAGTACTTC
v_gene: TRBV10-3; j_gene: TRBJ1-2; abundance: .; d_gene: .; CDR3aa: CAISESRDYGYTF; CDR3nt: TGTGCCATCAGTGAGTCACGGGATTATGGCTACACCTTC
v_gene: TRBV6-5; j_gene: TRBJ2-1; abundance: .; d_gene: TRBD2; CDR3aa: CASSEGTTPNEQFF; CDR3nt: TGTGCCAGCAGTGAAGGGACTACCCCCAATGAGCAGTTCTTC
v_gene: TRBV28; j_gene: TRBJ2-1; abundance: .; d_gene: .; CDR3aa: CASSFPLLGRQGIPYNEQFF; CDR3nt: TGTGCCAGCAGTTTCCCCTTACTCGGCAGGCAGGGGATCCCGTACAATGAGCAGTTCTTC
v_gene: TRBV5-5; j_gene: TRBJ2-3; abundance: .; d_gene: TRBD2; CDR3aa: CASSLAVLAGELDTQYF; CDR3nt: TGTGCCAGCAGCTTGGCCGTCCTAGCGGGGGAGTTAGATACGCAGTATTTT
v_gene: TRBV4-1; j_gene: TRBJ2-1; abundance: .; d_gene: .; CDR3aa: CASSPGVTSSYNEQFF; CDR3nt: TGCGCCAGCAGCCCAGGGGTGACGAGCTCCTACAATGAGCAGTTCTTC
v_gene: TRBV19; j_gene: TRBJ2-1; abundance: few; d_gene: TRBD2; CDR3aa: CASSIDAGGRNEQFF; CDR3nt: TGTGCCAGTAGTATTGACGCGGGAGGACGAAATGAGCAGTTCTTC
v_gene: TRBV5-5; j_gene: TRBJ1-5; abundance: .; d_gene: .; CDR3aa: CASSLEDSLNQPQHF; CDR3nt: TGTGCCAGCAGCCTCGAGGACAGCCTCAATCAGCCCCAGCATTTT
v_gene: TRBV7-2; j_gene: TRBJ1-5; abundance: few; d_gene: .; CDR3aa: CASSYPGSNQPQHF; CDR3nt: TGTGCCAGCAGCTACCCAGGTAGCAATCAGCCCCAGCATTTT
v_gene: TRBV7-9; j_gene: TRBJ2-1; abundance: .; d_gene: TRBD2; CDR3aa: CASSHLAGGSYNEQFF; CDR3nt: TGTGCCAGCAGCCATTTAGCGGGGGGCTCCTACAATGAGCAGTTCTTC
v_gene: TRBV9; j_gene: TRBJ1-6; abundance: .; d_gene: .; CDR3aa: CASSVGETDRISPLHF; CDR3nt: TGTGCCAGCAGCGTAGGGGAAACCGACAGGATATCACCCCTCCACTTT
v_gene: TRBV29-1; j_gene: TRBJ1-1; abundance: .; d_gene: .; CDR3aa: CSVRDTEAFF; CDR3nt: TGCAGCGTTCGAGACACTGAAGCTTTCTTT
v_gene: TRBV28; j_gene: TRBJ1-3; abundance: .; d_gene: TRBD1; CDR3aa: CASSPPFGTGSGNTIYF; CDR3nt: TGTGCCAGCAGTCCACCATTTGGGACAGGGTCGGGAAACACCATATATTTT
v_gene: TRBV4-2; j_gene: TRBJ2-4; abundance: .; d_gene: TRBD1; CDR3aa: CASSQPTGAKNIQYF; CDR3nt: TGTGCCAGCAGCCAGCCGACAGGGGCCAAAAACATTCAGTACTTC
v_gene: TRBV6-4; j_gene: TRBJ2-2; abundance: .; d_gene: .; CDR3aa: CASSDGQAGELFF; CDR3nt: TGTGCCAGCAGTGACGGGCAGGCCGGGGAGCTGTTTTTT
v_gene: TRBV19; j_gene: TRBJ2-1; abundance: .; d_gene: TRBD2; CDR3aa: CASSIGLAIEQFF; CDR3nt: TGTGCCAGTAGTATAGGACTAGCCATCGAGCAGTTCTTC
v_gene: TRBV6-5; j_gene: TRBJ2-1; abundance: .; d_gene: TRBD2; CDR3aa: CASSQGLAREQFF; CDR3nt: TGTGCCAGCAGTCAAGGACTAGCTCGGGAGCAGTTCTTC
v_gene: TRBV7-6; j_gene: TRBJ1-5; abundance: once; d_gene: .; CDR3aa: CASSPGAGNQPQHF; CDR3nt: TGTGCCAGCAGCCCAGGGGCTGGAAATCAGCCCCAGCATTTT
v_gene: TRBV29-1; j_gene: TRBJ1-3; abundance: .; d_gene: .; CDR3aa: CSVEAQAGNTIYF; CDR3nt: TGCAGCGTTGAAGCACAGGCGGGAAACACCATATATTTT
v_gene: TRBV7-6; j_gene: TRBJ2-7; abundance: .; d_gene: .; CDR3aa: CASALRGGSYEQYF; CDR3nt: TGTGCCAGCGCACTCAGGGGAGGGTCCTACGAGCAGTACTTC
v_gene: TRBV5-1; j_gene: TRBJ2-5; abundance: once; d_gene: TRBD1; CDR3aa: CASPRQGAEETQYF; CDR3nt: TGCGCCAGCCCACGACAGGGGGCAGAGGAGACCCAGTACTTC
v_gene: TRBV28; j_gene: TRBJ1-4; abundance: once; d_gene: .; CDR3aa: CASSLQESVSEKLFF; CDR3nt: TGTGCCAGCAGTTTACAGGAATCGGTCAGTGAAAAACTGTTTTTT
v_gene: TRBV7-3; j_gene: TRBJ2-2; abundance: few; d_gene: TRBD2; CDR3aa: CASSYSGGFTGELFF; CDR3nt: TGTGCCAGCAGCTATAGCGGGGGGTTTACCGGGGAGCTGTTTTTT
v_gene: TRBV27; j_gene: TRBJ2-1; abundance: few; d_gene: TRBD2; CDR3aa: CASRLAGALGEQFF; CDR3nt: TGTGCCAGCAGGTTAGCGGGAGCCCTAGGTGAGCAGTTCTTC
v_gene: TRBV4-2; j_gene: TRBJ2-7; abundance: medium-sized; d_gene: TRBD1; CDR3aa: CASSRGTGTSYEQYF; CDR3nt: TGTGCCAGCAGCCGGGGGACAGGGACCTCCTACGAGCAGTACTTC
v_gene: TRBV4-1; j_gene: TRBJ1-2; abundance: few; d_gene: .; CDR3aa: CASHLGPGHYGYTF; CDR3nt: TGCGCCAGCCACTTGGGCCCCGGCCACTATGGCTACACCTTC
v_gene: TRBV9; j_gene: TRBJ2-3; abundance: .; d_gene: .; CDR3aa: CASSVVAADTQYF; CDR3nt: TGTGCCAGCAGCGTAGTGGCGGCAGATACGCAGTATTTT
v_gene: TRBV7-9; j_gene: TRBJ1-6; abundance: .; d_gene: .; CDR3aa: CASSSWRDLHF; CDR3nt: TGTGCCAGCAGCTCCTGGAGGGACCTCCACTTT
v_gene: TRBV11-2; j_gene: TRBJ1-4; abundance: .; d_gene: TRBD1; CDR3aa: CASSRTGKEKLFF; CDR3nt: TGTGCCAGCAGCAGGACAGGGAAGGAAAAACTGTTTTTT
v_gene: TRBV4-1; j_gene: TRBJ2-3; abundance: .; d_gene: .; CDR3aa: CASSQVAGSTDTQYF; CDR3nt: TGCGCCAGCAGCCAAGTGGCGGGGAGCACAGATACGCAGTATTTT
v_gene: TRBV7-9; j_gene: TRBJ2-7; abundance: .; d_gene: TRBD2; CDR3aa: CASSSLPGLAGGYEQYF; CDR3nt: TGTGCCAGCAGCTCTCTACCCGGACTAGCGGGGGGGTACGAGCAGTACTTC
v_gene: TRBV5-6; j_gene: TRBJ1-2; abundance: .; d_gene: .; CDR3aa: CASSLGSSNYGYTF; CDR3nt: TGTGCCAGCAGCTTGGGGAGCTCTAACTATGGCTACACCTTC